This T cell receptor beta chain emerged from a study of T cell repertoires in cytomegalovirus infection. A single record per CDR3 protein comes from TCRdb applying MiXCR to the reads. The data show some 700,000 distinct CDR3 sequences, with roughly 33% seen just once and approximately 18% held by the top ten. This clonotype was detected only a few times. The antigen is undetermined. V was clipped by 4 bases and J by 8 bases; unmatched bases: 8. CDR1 is DFQATT and CDR2 is SNEGSKA in the germline V gene (reference sequence). CDR3 size: 13 residues. The chain is built from TRBV20-1 and TRBJ1-2; 9 bases are a match to TRBD1. The receptor's source is a human donor in good health (CMV status not recorded). Some clones in this sample may be carry-over from other donors' samples. The sample here was cultured PBMCs, taken from culture after CMV antigen stimulation. The CDR3 sequence: CSATRDRAPGYTF. The CDR3 DNA sequence: TGCAGTGCTACGCGGGACAGGGCTCCGGGCTACACCTTC.